Sequencing of this TCR beta chain was carried out in a study of T cell responses to AZD1222 COVID-19 vaccine. Sequencing was performed with immunoSEQ multiplex PCR; in TCRdb, only in-frame clones are kept and a portion is missing. The sample carries approximately 110,000 clones, about 85% recorded once. Trimming removed 4 bases at V and 3 bases at J, with 16 bases between. CDR1 and CDR2 from the germline V gene are SGHVS and FQNEAQ. This CDR3 has 16 amino acids. This clonotype was sampled from an adult in good health. The rearrangement joins TRBV7-8 to TRBJ1-3; weak D call: TRBD1 (5 bases). The input for sequencing was peripheral blood, taken on day 0 of AZD1222 vaccination. The CDR3 loop is CASSSQFSGFGNTIYF. The CDR3 coding sequence is TGTGCCAGCAGCTCCCAGTTTTCAGGGTTTGGAAACACCATATATTTT.